A selection of T cell receptor beta chains follows, all from one sample in a study of early T cells in non-severe SARS-CoV-2 infection. A single record per CDR3 protein comes from TCRdb applying MiXCR to the 5' RACE reads. Of about 27,000 distinct CDR3 sequences listed, 2.9% are singletons. The sample comprised whole blood. These receptors all come from an adult who was a healthcare worker with PCR-confirmed SARS-CoV-2 infection or an uninfected control (not recorded which). Both conserved end residues are part of each CDR3. D genes are given only for firm matches. Expanded clones are given a class, and other clones once, few, many or no size at all.

v_gene	abundance	d_gene	j_gene	CDR3nt	CDR3aa
TRBV6-5	many	TRBD1	TRBJ2-2	TGTGCCAGCAGTGCCGGGACAGGGGTCGGGTTATCGAACACCGGGGAGCTGTTTTTT	CASSAGTGVGLSNTGELFF
TRBV19	many	.	TRBJ2-1	TGTGCCAGTGTGGGGGGTGTTTACTACAATGAGCAGTTCTTC	CASVGGVYYNEQFF
TRBV20-1	many	.	TRBJ2-2	TGCAGTGCTAGAGATTTTCTCGGGGTTACGAACACCGGGGAGCTGTTTTTT	CSARDFLGVTNTGELFF
TRBV10-3	few	.	TRBJ1-1	TGTGCCATCACAATACAGGTGAACACTGAAGCTTTCTTT	CAITIQVNTEAFF
TRBV11-2	medium-sized	TRBD1	TRBJ1-1	TGTGCCAGCAGCCCTGACAGGGGAGCTGAAGCTTTCTTT	CASSPDRGAEAFF
TRBV6-5	many	TRBD2	TRBJ2-1	TGTGCCAGCAGACCAAGGAGGCTAGCGGGGAGAAATGAGCAGTTCTTC	CASRPRRLAGRNEQFF
TRBV24-1	many	.	TRBJ2-4	TGTGCCACCAGTGATTTAGGTGTCATTCAGTACTTC	CATSDLGVIQYF
TRBV5-5	few	.	TRBJ2-6	TGTGCCAGCAGCCGAAACGGACTCCTATCTGGGGCCAACGTCCTGACTTTC	CASSRNGLLSGANVLTF
TRBV19	many	.	TRBJ2-3	TGTGCCAGTACCGGGGGCACAGATACGCAGTATTTT	CASTGGTDTQYF
TRBV10-3	few	.	TRBJ1-3	TGTGCCATCAGAGACACAGGCTCTGAAAACACCATATATTTT	CAIRDTGSENTIYF
TRBV19	many	.	TRBJ2-1	TGTGCCAGTAGTATAGATTTGGGGAGCCAGTTCTTC	CASSIDLGSQFF
TRBV6-6	.	TRBD2	TRBJ2-5	TGTGCCAGCAGTTACACAGTGACCGGGGGGGAGACCCAGTACTTC	CASSYTVTGGETQYF
TRBV2	many	TRBD1	TRBJ1-2	TGTGCCAGCAGACCCGACAGGGGCCTAGAGGATGGCTACACCTTC	CASRPDRGLEDGYTF
TRBV3-1	.	TRBD1	TRBJ1-1	TGTGCCAGCAGCTCGACAGGGAGTAACACTGAAGCTTTCTTT	CASSSTGSNTEAFF
TRBV20-1	many	.	TRBJ1-2	TGCAGTGCTAAACGCACAAACTATGGCTACACCTTC	CSAKRTNYGYTF
TRBV19	many	.	TRBJ1-4	TGTGCCAGTAGCAAGGGACATGATGAAAAACTGTTTTTT	CASSKGHDEKLFF
TRBV11-2	many	.	TRBJ2-1	TGTGCCAGCAGCTTAAGGTTTTCCGGTAGGCAGGGGATTTACAATGAGCAGTTCTTC	CASSLRFSGRQGIYNEQFF
TRBV3-2	many	.	TRBJ1-2	TGTGCCAGCAGCCACGTGACAGGGGCTTCGGTCTACACCTTC	CASSHVTGASVYTF
TRBV4-1	many	TRBD1	TRBJ2-1	TGCGCCAGCAGCCAACGCACAGGGGTCCCCTACAATGAGCAGTTCTTC	CASSQRTGVPYNEQFF
TRBV7-9	many	.	TRBJ1-1	TGTGCCAGCAGCCCCCCATCAATCACTGAAGCTTTCTTT	CASSPPSITEAFF
TRBV12-3/TRBV12-4	many	.	TRBJ1-2	TGTGCCAGCAGTAAGCAGGGAAGAGCTAACTATGGCTACACCTTC	CASSKQGRANYGYTF
TRBV19	many	TRBD2	TRBJ2-3	TGTGCCAGTAGTATCGGACTAGCGGGTATCACAGATACGCAGTATTTT	CASSIGLAGITDTQYF
TRBV12-3/TRBV12-4	many	.	TRBJ2-3	TGTGCCAGCAGTTTATGGGGGTCTAGCACAGATACGCAGTATTTT	CASSLWGSSTDTQYF
TRBV7-7	many	TRBD1	TRBJ2-1	TGTGCCAGCAGCTTAGCCCACAGGGGGGATGAGCAGTTCTTC	CASSLAHRGDEQFF
TRBV11-2	medium-sized	TRBD1	TRBJ1-2	TGTGCCAGCACCCGACAGGGAGCTAACTATGGCTACACCTTC	CASTRQGANYGYTF
TRBV10-3	many	TRBD1	TRBJ1-5	TGTGCCATCAGCCCACAGGGGAATCAGCCCCAGCATTTT	CAISPQGNQPQHF
TRBV5-4	many	TRBD1	TRBJ2-2	TGTGCCAGCAGCTTGTGGGACAGACAGAACACCGGGGAGCTGTTTTTT	CASSLWDRQNTGELFF
TRBV29-1	many	.	TRBJ2-2	TGCAGCGTTGAGGAGGGTCGAGGTACCGGGGAGCTGTTTTTT	CSVEEGRGTGELFF
TRBV5-1	many	.	TRBJ2-1	TGCGCCAGCAGCTTGGCCCCAGGGGTAAATGAGCAGTTCTTC	CASSLAPGVNEQFF
TRBV29-1	many	.	TRBJ2-5	TGCAGCGTTGAAGATCGGGGGGCAGGCCAGTACTTC	CSVEDRGAGQYF
TRBV7-3	few	.	TRBJ2-5	TGTGCCAGCAGCTTAAGTAGTACTACCCAAGAGACCCAGTACTTC	CASSLSSTTQETQYF
TRBV20-1	many	.	TRBJ2-4	TGCAGTGGATCCTACGCCAAAAACATTCAGTACTTC	CSGSYAKNIQYF
TRBV7-9	few	.	TRBJ1-4	TGTGCCAGCAGCTTAACTTCGTCAGGGGACGAAAAACTGTTTTTT	CASSLTSSGDEKLFF
TRBV11-3	medium-sized	TRBD1	TRBJ1-3	TGTGCCAGCAGCACCCAGGGGGGTGCTGGAAACACCATATATTTT	CASSTQGGAGNTIYF
TRBV15	many	.	TRBJ2-3	TGTGCCACCAGCATCAACAGGGTTGGAGATACGCAGTATTTT	CATSINRVGDTQYF
TRBV12-3/TRBV12-4	many	.	TRBJ1-2	TGTGCCAGCAGTTTCCCGTCACGAGGGGACTATGGCTACACCTTC	CASSFPSRGDYGYTF
TRBV6-6	many	TRBD1	TRBJ1-6	TGTGCCAGCAGTTACGGAGGGGGCCAGGTTTCACCCCTCCACTTT	CASSYGGGQVSPLHF
TRBV5-4	many	.	TRBJ2-2	TGTGCCAGCAGCTTGTGGGGAGGCACCGGGGAGCTGTTTTTT	CASSLWGGTGELFF
TRBV14	many	.	TRBJ2-1	TGTGCCAGCAGTGTTCTAAATGAGCAGTTCTTC	CASSVLNEQFF
TRBV2	many	TRBD1	TRBJ2-1	TGTGCCAGCAGTCCTCCGGGGACAGGGGGGGTGAATGAGCAGTTCTTC	CASSPPGTGGVNEQFF
TRBV3-1	many	TRBD1	TRBJ2-2	TGTGCCAGCAGCCACTACAGGGGGACCACCGGGGAGCTGTTTTTT	CASSHYRGTTGELFF
TRBV18	many	.	TRBJ2-3	TGTGCCAGCTCACCACCACGACAGGCAGATACGCAGTATTTT	CASSPPRQADTQYF
TRBV24-1	many	.	TRBJ2-5	TGTGCCACCAGTGAACCCACTGGGAGAAGGGAGACCCAGTACTTC	CATSEPTGRRETQYF
TRBV12-3/TRBV12-4	medium-sized	.	TRBJ1-4	TGTGCCAGCAGGCAGACACGTACTAATGAAAAACTGTTTTTT	CASRQTRTNEKLFF